A single sample is the source of the 6 T cell receptor beta chains below, sequenced in a study of T-cell reconstitution after alpha-beta-depleted transplantation in children. Unique molecular identifiers were built into the TCRbeta library. MiXCR, applied by TCRdb to the PCR reads, yields one record per CDR3 protein. The repertoire holds 250,000 to 350,000 distinct CDR3 sequences, about a quarter seen once, with roughly 11% in the top ten. The sequenced sample was PBMCs, mostly from graft donor cells, obtained 180 days after TCRalphabeta/CD19-depleted stem cell transplant. Receptors originate from a male patient between 10 and 17 years old who had a stem cell transplant for acute lymphoblastic leukemia, so the T cells may come from the graft donor.

V gene TRBV4-1 combines with J gene TRBJ2-7, with 8 bases matching TRBD2. The trim removed 3 bases at V and 0 bases at J, leaving 10 bases unmatched. CDR3 length equals 17 residues. Germline assignment: CDR1 MGHRA and CDR2 YSYEKL. CDR3 nucleotide sequence: TGCGCCAGCAGCCAGGCCGGGACTAGGCGCACCTCCTACGAGCAGTACTTC. Translating it yields CASSQAGTRRTSYEQYF.

This clonotype has more than one count but fewer than ten. The chain has TRBV4-1 and TRBJ2-1; 12 bases line up with TRBD2. J lost 10 bases, V lost 1 base, and 11 bases had no gene match. The CDR3 covers 17 residues. Germline V gives CDR1 MGHRA, CDR2 YSYEKL. The CDR3 protein is CASSQGLAGGPTGEQFF. The CDR3 region has the DNA TGCGCCAGCAGCCAAGGTCTAGCGGGAGGGCCGACCGGAGAGCAGTTCTTC.

This chain uses TRBV11-1 with TRBJ2-3; 11 nucleotides agree with TRBD2. Unmatched junction bases numbered 14, after V lost 3 bases and J lost 6 bases. Germline CDR1 and CDR2: SGHAT and FQDESV (reference sequence). This CDR3 contains 18 residues. As DNA, the CDR3 is TGTGCCAGCAGCTTTGCGCCAACTAGCGGGAGATGGGGGGATACGCAGTATTTT. It is translated as CASSFAPTSGRWGDTQYF.

This clonotype was found a few times. This sequence joins TRBV29-1 and TRBJ2-1; 7 nucleotides agree with TRBD2. The V segment lost 3 bases and the J segment 7 bases; nucleotides outside the gene matches: 9. The germline CDR1 and CDR2 sequences are SQVTM and ANQGSEA. The CDR3 extends over 14 amino acids. CDR3 DNA: TGCAGCGTTGAGACTAGCACCCCTGTTAATGAGCAGTTCTTC. Translated: CSVETSTPVNEQFF.

This clonotype turned up a few times. This chain joins TRBV3-1 and TRBJ2-7; D gene ambiguous. There are 12 residues in the CDR3. Germline V gene lookup returns CDR1 LGHDT and CDR2 YNNKEL (reference sequence). The V gene lost 2 bases and the J gene lost 6 bases, with 8 bases spanning the gap. The CDR3 nucleotides are TGTGCCAGCAGCCAATCTGTGGGCGAGCAGTACTTC. It codes for CASSQSVGEQYF.

The rearrangement uses TRBV5-1 and TRBJ2-3; 8 bases align to TRBD2. J lost 2 bases, V lost 4 bases, and 9 bases had no gene match. The germline gives CDR1 SGHRS, CDR2 YFSETQ. This CDR3 comprises 16 residues. DNA of the CDR3: TGCGCCAGCAGCCCTAGGGGTAGCGGGAACACAGATACGCAGTATTTT. It specifies CASSPRGSGNTDTQYF. The full variable domain, with the rest looked up from reference TRBV5-1 and TRBJ2-3, is KAGVTQTPRYLIKTRGQQVTLSCSPISGHRSVSWYQQTPGQGLQFLFEYFSETQRNKGNFPGRFSGRQFSNSRSEMNVSTLELGDSALYLCASSPRGSGNTDTQYFGPGTRLTVL.